The present T cell receptor beta chain was sequenced within a study of molecular identifiers for immune sequencing clone quantification. CDR1 is SGHAT, CDR2 FQNNGV, per germline. The V gene lost 0 bases and the J gene lost 4 bases, with 13 bases spanning the gap. This CDR3 spans 15 amino acids. TCRdb processed the PCR reads anew with MiXCR; each CDR3 protein has one entry. The sample shows over 550,000 distinct CDR3 sequences, roughly 25% of them seen only once. The chain recombines TRBV11-2 with TRBJ2-7; D assignment may be TRBD1 or TRBD2 (5 bases each). The receptor was derived from a human donor in good health. Some libraries in this study had Jurkat cell RNA spiked in. Sequencing used naive CD8+ T cells from blood, with Jurkat cell RNA spiked in. The subset was: FACS-sorted CD8+CD4-CCR7+CD45RA+ naive T cells. This CDR3 reads CASSLDIGTQYEQYF. CDR3 in DNA: TGTGCCAGCAGCTTAGATATAGGGACCCAATACGAGCAGTACTTC.